The 21 T cell receptor beta chains below come from one sample, sequenced in a study of Ad26.COV2.S vaccination and SARS-CoV-2 variants. Assay used: immunoSEQ multiplex PCR; TCRdb lists only in-frame clones, some missing. This sample has about 320,000 clones, with about 82% found just once. Treatment indicated: some 19 received Ad26.COV2.S at low or high dose, single or two shots; about 5 received placebo; per-sample allocation not given. Collection of the samples took place on day 63 after the first injection of vaccine or placebo. Sequencing was performed on peripheral blood, taken in a trial of Ad26.COV2.S vaccine versus placebo. The receptors here all came from a person between 18 and 59 years old who received the Ad26.COV2.S COVID-19 vaccine or a placebo.

V gene TRBV5-4 combines with J gene TRBJ2-3, with TRBD1 as a possible D gene (5 bases). Germline CDR1 is SGHNT and CDR2 is YYREEE (reference sequence). The CDR3 is made up of 16 amino acids. V lost 4 bases and J lost 0, with 15 bases in between. The CDR3 spells CASSRHEGASTDTQYF. The CDR3 DNA reads as TGTGCCAGCAGCCGGCATGAAGGGGCCAGCACAGATACGCAGTATTTT.

This clone has only a few counts. The chain combines TRBV30 with TRBJ2-7; the match to TRBD1 covers 8 bases. The V gene end was trimmed by 2 bases and the J gene end by 5 bases; junction bases not matched to a gene: 8. CDR1 and CDR2 (germline): GTSNPN, SVGIG (reference sequence). The CDR3 runs 14 residues. The CDR3 reads CAWSIRTGYHEQYF. The CDR3, as DNA: TGTGCCTGGAGTATCCGGACAGGGTATCACGAGCAGTACTTC. Looking up the rest from reference TRBV30 and TRBJ2-7 gives the full variable domain: SQTIHQWPATLVQPVGSPLSLECTVEGTSNPNLYWYRQAAGRGLQLLFYSVGIGQISSEVPQNLSASRPQDRQFILSSKKLLLSDSGFYLCAWSIRTGYHEQYFGPGTRLTVT.

The chain has TRBV19 and TRBJ1-6; D perhaps matches TRBD1 (6 bases). The CDR3 sequence is 14 residues long. Trimming shortened V by 2 bases and J by 9 bases, and 11 bases separated the two germline ends. Germline CDR1 LNHDA, CDR2 SQIVND (reference sequence). The CDR3 nucleotides read TGTGCCAGTAGTATACAGGGGTTTAGTTCACCCCTCCACTTT. Translating gives CASSIQGFSSPLHF.

V usage is TRBV7-9 and J usage is TRBJ2-2; D is possibly TRBD1 or TRBD2 (5 bases each). CDR1 and CDR2 (germline): SEHNR, FQNEAQ (reference sequence). The CDR3 covers 15 residues. Trimming left V 6 bases short and J 4 bases short, with 15 bases between. The CDR3 region has the DNA TGTGCCAGCAGTCTGAAGGGTGGGGGCACCGGGGAGCTGTTTTTT. It yields the protein CASSLKGGGTGELFF.

This sequence joins TRBV5-1 and TRBJ2-7; 7 bases agree with TRBD1. V trimming: 4 bases; J trimming: 1 base; junction bases outside the gene matches: 5. Germline lookup yields CDR1 SGHRS and CDR2 YFSETQ. The CDR3 contains 14 residues. CDR3 bases: TGCGCCAGCAGCAGGACAGGACATTCCTACGAGCAGTACTTC. As protein: CASSRTGHSYEQYF. The entire variable domain, with the rest obtained from reference TRBV5-1 and TRBJ2-7, is as follows: KAGVTQTPRYLIKTRGQQVTLSCSPISGHRSVSWYQQTPGQGLQFLFEYFSETQRNKGNFPGRFSGRQFSNSRSEMNVSTLELGDSALYLCASSRTGHSYEQYFGPGTRLTVT.

The CDR3 DNA reads TGTGCCAGCAGCGTAGATCTGGCAGATTTCGGCGAGCAGTACTTC. It encodes CASSVDLADFGEQYF. This rearrangement joins TRBV9 to TRBJ2-7, with D uncertain. Germline values: CDR1 SGDLS, CDR2 YYNGEE. The CDR3 totals 15 residues. V was trimmed by 0 bases and J by 6 bases, leaving 16 bases between them.

The V gene is TRBV20-1, the J gene TRBJ1-3, with D hard to call. Germline lookup yields CDR1 DFQATT and CDR2 SNEGSKA (reference sequence). The CDR3 spans 11 residues. V lost 6 bases and J 3 bases, leaving 6 bases between the germline ends. CDR3 in amino acids: CSAPIGNTIYF. The CDR3 nucleotides are TGCAGTGCGCCGATTGGAAACACCATATATTTT.

CDR3 in DNA: TGTGCCACCAGTGACTCCAGGGGTACTCATCAGCCCCAGCATTTT. Protein sequence: CATSDSRGTHQPQHF. The chain employs TRBV24-1 and TRBJ1-5; a possible D gene is TRBD1 (6 bases). The germline V gene encodes CDR1 KGHDR and CDR2 SFDVKD. This CDR3 is 15 amino acids long. Trimming shortened V by 4 bases and J by 5 bases, and 14 bases separated the two germline ends.

This clone was seen more than once but under ten times. This chain joins TRBV7-3 and TRBJ2-2, with 7 bases fitting TRBD2. The CDR3 totals 17 residues. Germline CDR1 SGHTA, CDR2 FQGTGA. With 4 bases clipped from V and 5 bases from J, the junction kept 13 bases outside the gene matches. CDR3 nucleotide sequence: TGTGCCAGCAGCTACACCGCCGGGACGGGGGGAACCGGGGAGCTGTTTTTT. This translates into CASSYTAGTGGTGELFF.

This chain connects TRBV9 to TRBJ1-4; D might be TRBD1 (6 bases). The CDR3 length is 14 residues. Trimming left V 5 bases short and J 8 bases short, with 16 bases between. The germline gives CDR1 SGDLS, CDR2 YYNGEE. CDR3 sequence: CASRGGLGSEKLFF. CDR3 DNA: TGTGCCAGCAGGGGGGGCTTAGGGTCCGAAAAACTGTTTTTT.

This chain connects TRBV5-1 to TRBJ1-3, with TRBD1 as a possible D gene (5 bases). Per germline, CDR1 SGHRS and CDR2 YFSETQ. Trimming stripped 4 bases from V and 0 bases from J, with 11 bases between. The CDR3 extends over 15 amino acids. The CDR3 DNA reads as TGCGCCAGCAGCCCCCCGGGGGGCTCTGGAAACACCATATATTTT. It specifies CASSPPGGSGNTIYF.

The chain is built from TRBV7-8 and TRBJ2-3; possible D gene TRBD2, 6 bases. V shed 4 bases and J shed 0 bases, with 14 bases lying between them. There are 16 residues in the CDR3. Per germline, CDR1 SGHVS and CDR2 FQNEAQ. Here the CDR3 reads CASSSAGTASTDTQYF. In DNA form, the CDR3 reads TGTGCCAGCAGCTCCGCCGGGACTGCTAGCACAGATACGCAGTATTTT.

The table lists this clone with a few counts. The chain links TRBV6-5 to TRBJ2-2, with TRBD1 identical over 8 bases. The germline V gene encodes CDR1 MNHEY and CDR2 SVGAGI. The CDR3 sequence is 15 residues long. The V and J ends lost 6 bases and 3 bases, in that order; junction bases with no gene match: 6. The CDR3: CASRDGQGDTGELFF. The CDR3 coding sequence is TGTGCCAGCAGAGACGGACAGGGAGACACCGGGGAGCTGTTTTTT.

This chain joins TRBV28 and TRBJ2-4, with D perhaps TRBD1 or TRBD2 (6 bases each). Germline V gene sequence: CDR1 MDHEN, CDR2 SYDVKM. The CDR3 covers 13 residues. V shed 7 bases and J shed 4 bases, with 11 bases lying between them. CDR3 amino acids: CASTRGGKNIQYF. The CDR3 nucleotides are TGTGCCAGCACCCGAGGGGGGAAAAACATTCAGTACTTC.

This chain uses TRBV28 with TRBJ1-2; 7 nucleotides agree with TRBD1. The V and J ends lost 9 bases and 4 bases, in that order; junction bases with no gene match: 11. Germline assignment: CDR1 MDHEN and CDR2 SYDVKM. There are 14 residues in the CDR3. The CDR3 DNA follows: TGTGCCAGTCTTACCCTGGGACAGAGCTATGGCTACACCTTC. Translation gives CASLTLGQSYGYTF.

The table lists this clone with a few counts. J is TRBJ1-1 and V is TRBV5-4; 9 bases are shared with TRBD1. V lost 0 bases and J lost 0; bases outside the gene matches: 6. This CDR3 comprises 17 residues. CDR1 is SGHNT and CDR2 is YYREEE in the germline V gene (reference sequence). CDR3 nucleotide sequence: TGTGCCAGCAGCTTGGCTGTCGGGACAGGGTTGAACACTGAAGCTTTCTTT. As protein: CASSLAVGTGLNTEAFF.

The gene calls are TRBV30 and TRBJ2-1; D perhaps matches TRBD1 (6 bases). The CDR3 has 14 amino acids. V lost 4 bases, J lost 4 bases, and 14 bases lay in between. Germline assignment: CDR1 GTSNPN and CDR2 SVGIG (reference sequence). CDR3 in DNA: TGTGCCTGGAAGTTCCAGGGGTATTACAATGAGCAGTTCTTC. Protein sequence: CAWKFQGYYNEQFF.

This chain uses TRBV5-6 with TRBJ1-2; D remains ambiguous. The CDR3 consists of 12 residues. Looked up from germline, CDR1 is SGHDT and CDR2 is YYEEEE. Trimming removed 2 bases at V and 8 bases at J, with 10 bases between. The DNA for the CDR3 is TGTGCCAGCAGCTTTTCCGACGGAGGCTACACCTTC. It yields the protein CASSFSDGGYTF. The variable domain in full, with the rest retrieved from reference TRBV5-6 and TRBJ1-2, is DAGVTQSPTHLIKTRGQQVTLRCSPKSGHDTVSWYQQALGQGPQFIFQYYEEEERQRGNFPDRFSGHQFPNYSSELNVNALLLGDSALYLCASSFSDGGYTFGSGTRLTVV.

The V call is TRBV27, the J call TRBJ2-7, with 10 bases that match TRBD1. In germline, CDR1 is MNHEY, CDR2 SMNVEV (reference sequence). Trimming removed 5 bases from V and 4 bases from J; junction bases left unmatched: 2. The CDR3 has 13 residues. The CDR3: CASSQGQGYEQYF. DNA of the CDR3: TGTGCCAGCAGTCAGGGACAGGGGTACGAGCAGTACTTC.

The chain is built from TRBV15 and TRBJ1-3; no clear D. The V and J ends lost 5 bases and 0 bases respectively, with 8 bases between them. Per the germline V gene, CDR1 is LNHNV and CDR2 is YYDKDF (reference sequence). This CDR3 contains 14 residues. The CDR3 spells CATSQRFSGNTIYF. The DNA of the CDR3 is TGTGCCACCAGCCAGAGGTTCTCTGGAAACACCATATATTTT.

The CDR3 DNA reads as TGTGCCAGCAGCTTAGGCAGGTTTAATTCACCCCTCCACTTT. Translated: CASSLGRFNSPLHF. The V and J genes are TRBV5-6 and TRBJ1-6; D uncertain. Trimming took 2 bases from V and 6 from J, leaving 9 bases between them. The CDR3 spans 14 residues. Germline-derived CDR1 and CDR2 are SGHDT and YYEEEE.